The 24 T cell receptor beta chains below were found in one sample sequenced in a study of regulatory T cells in long-lasting Graves disease. Described time point: newly diagnosed GD, antithyroid drugs for less than 3 months. The TCR library was prepared using RNA isolated from PBMCs. Library construction for TCR beta used iRepertoire HTBI primers and Arm-PCR of CDR3 regions. TCRdb reanalysed the multiplex PCR reads using MiXCR and keeps one entry per CDR3 protein. The repertoire includes approximately 560,000 distinct CDR3 sequences, about 16% of them detected once, and 12% sits in the top ten. These data were also filed under a second study, of T cells in Graves' hyperthyroidism and ophthalmopathy.

Sequenced material: peripheral blood mononuclear cells (PBMCs), taken at new diagnosis, from a patient treated with antithyroid drugs. The source is a man aged 18 to 29 with Graves disease.

This clonotype was seen at least ten times. The chain employs TRBV30 and TRBJ2-1; tentatively, D is TRBD2 (6 bases). The germline V and J ends were trimmed by 3 bases and 11 bases, with 11 bases remaining between them. Germline CDR1 is GTSNPN and CDR2 is SVGIG (reference sequence). The CDR3 has 11 amino acids. DNA of the CDR3: TGTGCCTGGAGCTGGCGGGACCAGCAGTTCTTC. It yields the protein CAWSWRDQQFF.

About this clonotype: A much larger clone lies a single base off, so this may be a read error. This chain joins TRBV12-3 or TRBV12-4 and TRBJ2-3, with D perhaps assigned TRBD1 or TRBD2 (5 bases each). Trimming took off 2 bases at V and 2 bases at J, with 11 bases between the two ends. The CDR3 has 15 residues. The CDR3 spells CASSLSGAATDTQYF. The CDR3 DNA reads TGTGCCAGCAGTTTATCCGGGGCAGCCACAGATACGCAGTATTTT.

Notes on this clonotype: A read error may be the cause here, since a much bigger clone is one base away. In nucleotides, the CDR3 is TGTGCCAGCATCCTATGCGGGAGCGGGCACGAGCAGTACTTC. It codes for CASILCGSGHEQYF. The chain couples TRBV12-3 or TRBV12-4 to TRBJ2-7; 7 bases are shared with TRBD2. The CDR3 covers 14 residues. V dropped 7 bases and J dropped 5; count of bases not matched to a gene: 11.

This clonotype occurred many times. The rearrangement links TRBV10-3 to TRBJ2-2; 7 bases agree with TRBD2. Looked up from germline, CDR1 is ENHRY and CDR2 is SYGVKD. V lost 0 bases, J lost 10 bases, and 8 bases stayed unmatched. The CDR3 covers 15 residues. The CDR3 loop is CAISESTAGAEELFF. The CDR3, as DNA: TGTGCCATCAGTGAGTCTACGGCGGGAGCTGAGGAGCTGTTTTTT.

V is TRBV20-1 and J is TRBJ1-1, with 9 nucleotides matching TRBD1. With V trimmed by 1 base and J by 5 bases, 8 bases remained unmatched. CDR3 length: 15 residues. In germline, CDR1 is DFQATT, CDR2 SNEGSKA (reference sequence). The CDR3 DNA is TGCAGTGCTAGAGTGTATGGGACAGGGTTAACTGAAGCTTTCTTT. The encoded protein is CSARVYGTGLTEAFF.

There are a few counts of this clonotype. V gene TRBV6-4 combines with J gene TRBJ2-1; 9 bases fit TRBD1. CDR1 is MRHNA and CDR2 is SNTAGT in the germline V gene. The V and J ends lost 2 bases and 1 base, in that order; junction bases with no gene match: 0. This CDR3 spans 15 amino acids. The CDR3 loop is CASSDGTGSYNEQFF. The CDR3 DNA follows: TGTGCCAGCAGTGACGGGACAGGGTCCTACAATGAGCAGTTCTTC.

This clonotype was counted many times. The genes are TRBV27 and TRBJ1-5; no clear D gene. Germline V CDR1 and CDR2: MNHEY, SMNVEV (reference sequence). This CDR3 comprises 15 residues. Trimming pared 0 bases from V and 1 base from J, leaving 7 bases between. For the CDR3, the DNA is TGTGCCAGCAGTTTATCGGGCCAGAGCAATCAGCCCCAGCATTTT. The encoded protein is CASSLSGQSNQPQHF.

This chain links TRBV20-1 with TRBJ2-2; D is uncertain. CDR3 length equals 16 residues. Looked up from germline, CDR1 is DFQATT and CDR2 is SNEGSKA (reference sequence). The ends were cut back, 0 bases at V and 5 bases at J, with 16 bases in the middle. CDR3 DNA sequence: TGCAGTGCTAGAGATTGGAGAGATAGCAAAACCGGGGAGCTGTTTTTT. Translated: CSARDWRDSKTGELFF.

This clonotype was seen more than once but under ten times. The V gene is TRBV29-1, the J gene TRBJ1-4; D remains ambiguous. The CDR3 is 12 residues long. V lost 0 bases to trimming and J lost 6 bases, with 5 bases between them. The germline gives CDR1 SQVTM, CDR2 ANQGSEA. CDR3 residues: CSVEEEDEKLFF. CDR3 coding DNA: TGCAGCGTTGAAGAAGAGGATGAAAAACTGTTTTTT. Combining the CDR3 with reference TRBV29-1 and TRBJ1-4 gives the whole variable domain SAVISQKPSRDICQRGTSLTIQCQVDSQVTMMFWYRQQPGQSLTLIATANQGSEATYESGFVIDKFPISRPNLTFSTLTVSNMSPEDSSIYLCSVEEEDEKLFFGSGTQLSVL.

This clonotype was recorded many times. The J gene is TRBJ1-1, the V gene TRBV18, with D perhaps TRBD1 (5 bases). V lost 3 bases to trimming and J lost 4 bases, with 12 bases between them. The CDR3 totals 14 residues. Germline V lookup: CDR1 KGHSH, CDR2 LQKENI. As DNA, the CDR3 is TGTGCCAGCTCACCGCAGGGCTGGGGCACTGAAGCTTTCTTT. Amino acids: CASSPQGWGTEAFF.

The V call is TRBV29-1, the J call TRBJ2-7, with a weak D call TRBD1 (5 bases). V was pared by 4 bases and J by 3 bases, with 13 bases between. Germline-derived CDR1 and CDR2 are SQVTM and ANQGSEA. CDR3 size: 13 residues. The CDR3 DNA sequence: TGCAGCGTTGGGTGGCAGGGCGGCTACGAGCAGTACTTC. Its translation is CSVGWQGGYEQYF.

This clonotype appeared many times. The chain is built from TRBV6-5 and TRBJ1-2; D uncertain. V was shortened by 2 bases and J by 5 bases, with 12 bases between the two germline ends. This CDR3 contains 14 residues. Per germline, CDR1 MNHEY and CDR2 SVGAGI. This CDR3 reads CASSYRDPRYGYTF. CDR3 sequence (DNA): TGTGCCAGCAGTTACAGGGATCCACGGTATGGCTACACCTTC.

This clonotype has only a few counts. V usage is TRBV15 and J usage is TRBJ2-1; no firm D call. V was trimmed by 1 base and J by 8 bases, leaving 12 bases between them. This CDR3 region has 14 residues. Germline CDR1 and CDR2: LNHNV and YYDKDF (reference sequence). CDR3 bases: TGTGCCACCAGCAGAGCAGGCGGTGGCTATGAGCAGTTCTTC. Encoded protein: CATSRAGGGYEQFF.

In its sample, this clonotype was seen a few times. The chain couples TRBV27 to TRBJ1-2, with a possible D match to TRBD1 (6 bases). The CDR3 covers 15 residues. The germline CDR1 and CDR2 sequences are MNHEY and SMNVEV (reference sequence). Between the trimmed V and J ends, which lost 6 bases and 0 bases, there was a span of 14 bases. The CDR3 region has the DNA TGTGCCAGCAGGTTTACAGGGCAGGCTAACTATGGCTACACCTTC. As protein: CASRFTGQANYGYTF.

This clonotype came up many times. The chain is built from TRBV11-2 and TRBJ2-3; D is uncertain. The CDR3 has 14 amino acids. Trimming took off 5 bases at V and 2 bases at J, with 11 bases between the two ends. The germline CDR1 and CDR2 sequences are SGHAT and FQNNGV. The CDR3 DNA is TGTGCCAGCAGCCCCGTAAGATCCACAGATACGCAGTATTTT. This translates into CASSPVRSTDTQYF.

J is TRBJ2-2 and V is TRBV10-3; D not resolved. The CDR3 is 12 residues long. Germline V gene lookup returns CDR1 ENHRY and CDR2 SYGVKD. Between the trimmed V and J ends, which lost 4 bases and 6 bases, there was a span of 6 bases. The CDR3 sequence is CAISGGSGELFF. The CDR3 nucleotides read TGTGCCATCAGTGGGGGATCCGGGGAGCTGTTTTTT.

V is TRBV5-1 and J is TRBJ2-5, with 14 bases lining up with TRBD2. Germline CDR1 SGHRS, CDR2 YFSETQ. The CDR3 spans 17 residues. Trimming cost V 3 bases and J 4 bases; bases outside gene matches: 8. CDR3 loop: CASSSGGLAGGRETQYF. The CDR3, as DNA: TGCGCCAGCAGCTCTGGAGGACTAGCGGGAGGACGAGAGACCCAGTACTTC.

The chain employs TRBV4-1 and TRBJ2-7; D ambiguous. This CDR3 is 16 amino acids long. The germline V gene has CDR1 MGHRA and CDR2 YSYEKL. V was shortened by 0 bases and J by 5 bases, with 17 bases between the two germline ends. CDR3 coding DNA: TGCGCCAGCAGCCAAGAGTTGTCGGGTCCGGTCCACGAGCAGTACTTC. Translating it yields CASSQELSGPVHEQYF.

This clonotype occurred many times. V usage is TRBV2 and J usage is TRBJ2-2; D unclear. The V end was cut by 6 bases, the J end by 1 base, with 6 bases between. The CDR3 covers 13 residues. From germline, CDR1 is SNHLY and CDR2 FYNNEI. The DNA for the CDR3 is TGTGCCAGCAGCTCTGAGAACACCGGGGAGCTGTTTTTT. It translates to CASSSENTGELFF.

This chain joins TRBV6-5 and TRBJ2-1; 8 bases align to TRBD1. There are 15 residues in the CDR3. In germline, CDR1 is MNHEY, CDR2 SVGAGI. With 4 bases clipped from V and 8 bases from J, the junction kept 10 bases outside the gene matches. The CDR3 DNA reads TGTGCCAGCAGTTTAGGACAGGGTGGGTCGTATGAGCAGTTCTTC. Protein product: CASSLGQGGSYEQFF.

The J gene is TRBJ2-2, the V gene TRBV20-1, with D possibly being TRBD2 (6 bases). This CDR3 contains 14 residues. V was trimmed by 2 bases and J by 2 bases, leaving 9 bases between them. CDR1 is DFQATT and CDR2 is SNEGSKA in the germline V gene (reference sequence). This CDR3 is CSARSGGNTGELFF. The CDR3 nucleotides read TGCAGTGCTAGATCCGGGGGTAACACCGGGGAGCTGTTTTTT.

This clonotype was seen at least ten times. This chain connects TRBV29-1 to TRBJ2-5, with D possibly matching TRBD2 (6 bases). The CDR3 has 13 residues. The germline V and J ends were trimmed by 7 bases and 4 bases, with 16 bases remaining between them. The germline V gene encodes CDR1 SQVTM and CDR2 ANQGSEA. The CDR3 DNA reads as TGCAGCGCCGGCGCGGGGAAAATAGAGACCCAGTACTTC. Its protein is CSAGAGKIETQYF.

CDR3 nucleotides: TGTGCCAGCAGCGTAGTTGAGGGGGGCTACGAGCAGTACTTC. Its protein is CASSVVEGGYEQYF. The rearrangement joins TRBV9 to TRBJ2-7; D assignment may be TRBD1 or TRBD2 (6 bases each). Germline CDR1 is SGDLS and CDR2 is YYNGEE. Trimming removed 0 bases from V and 3 bases from J, with 10 bases in between. The CDR3 loop spans 14 amino acids.

This clonotype was observed a handful of times. The chain couples TRBV5-1 to TRBJ2-7; 12 bases fit TRBD2. Unmatched junction bases numbered 10, after V lost 4 bases and J lost 2 bases. The CDR3 is 17 residues long. Germline V CDR1 and CDR2: SGHRS, YFSETQ. The CDR3 region is CASSMGLAGLIPYEQYF. The CDR3 region has the DNA TGCGCCAGCAGCATGGGACTAGCGGGCTTGATCCCCTACGAGCAGTACTTC. Variable domain in full (rest from reference TRBV5-1 and TRBJ2-7): KAGVTQTPRYLIKTRGQQVTLSCSPISGHRSVSWYQQTPGQGLQFLFEYFSETQRNKGNFPGRFSGRQFSNSRSEMNVSTLELGDSALYLCASSMGLAGLIPYEQYFGPGTRLTVT.